The rows below give T cell receptor beta chains drawn from one sample of a study of identical twins. TCRdb re-called the 5' RACE reads with MiXCR, one entry per CDR3 protein. The sample records some 590,000 distinct CDR3 sequences, roughly 9.5% being singletons. These data were also filed under a second study, of yellow fever vaccine responses in identical twins.

Sequencing used PBMCs. The receptor source for this set is a woman under 30 in good health. The CDR3 runs from the conserved cysteine through the conserved F or W.

>TRBV27|TRBJ1-1
CASTDLTRPTKSAFF
>TRBV20-1|TRBJ2-1
CSARDDLRENEQFF
>TRBV6-6|TRBJ2-1
CATSVNEQFF
>TRBV20-1|TRBJ2-7
CSARTGRVSYEQYF
>TRBV5-1|TRBJ2-1
CASSFETFYNEQFF
>TRBV5-1|TRBJ2-7
CASSPDAYEQYF
>TRBV5-6|TRBJ2-7
CASSSGQYEQYF
>TRBV6-1|TRBJ1-1
CASQELGGTEAFF
>TRBV29-1|TRBJ2-3
CSVVSEERADTQYF
>TRBV4-1|TRBJ2-7
CASSEEGVLAGHSYEQYF
>TRBV19|TRBJ1-2
CASSLTNYGYTF
>TRBV7-9|TRBJ2-3
CATEVRGSDTQYF
>TRBV9|TRBJ1-5
CASSVEGGSQPQHF
>TRBV4-1|TRBJ2-3
CASSTLPRDTQYF
>TRBV28|TRBJ2-1
CASSDPGADEQFF
>TRBV3-1|TRBJ2-4
CASSPLTGGKNIQYF
>TRBV5-1|TRBJ2-2
CASSLESGSLGGELFF
>TRBV7-3|TRBJ2-1
CASSFLGGNEQFF
>TRBV7-9|TRBJ2-4
CASSLGSGSTKNIQYF
>TRBV30|TRBJ2-1
CAWNMDNEQFF
>TRBV12-3/TRBV12-4|TRBJ1-5
CASTSYSNQPQHF
>TRBV11-3|TRBJ1-6
CASSSRGGYSPLHF
>TRBV29-1|TRBJ1-1
CSVEDFRQGGAEAFF
>TRBV4-3|TRBJ2-3
CASSQLAVDTQYF
>TRBV6-5|TRBJ2-2
CASISLLRAPNTGELFF
>TRBV12-3/TRBV12-4|TRBJ2-5
CASRDSLRQETQYF
>TRBV28|TRBJ2-1
CASSFAGQNSYNEQFF
>TRBV5-1|TRBJ2-2
CASSLVWLMNTGELFF
>TRBV30|TRBJ2-7
CACTLGGAGDEQYF
>TRBV6-4|TRBJ1-2
CASSANPGGSTYGYTF
>TRBV2|TRBJ2-7
CASSELGTGVHEQYF
>TRBV18|TRBJ1-5
CASSPPGTVGNQPQHF
>TRBV29-1|TRBJ2-1
CSGATGGAGNEQFF
>TRBV20-1|TRBJ2-7
CSAAQGESYEQYF
>TRBV29-1|TRBJ1-2
CSVDLRDEVRNGYTF
>TRBV20-1|TRBJ2-7
CSTHPPGATYEQYF
>TRBV5-1|TRBJ2-1
CASSSMTGDYNEQFF
>TRBV7-2|TRBJ2-3
CASSWDYGTDTQYF
>TRBV7-9|TRBJ2-5
CASSLGTLTGLETQYF
>TRBV7-8|TRBJ2-1
CASSLDIYRVSNEQFF
>TRBV25-1|TRBJ1-1
CASSESSGSYTEAFF
>TRBV4-3|TRBJ2-2
CASSQFPNTGELFF
>TRBV27|TRBJ2-7
CASSKLAGVPYEQYF
>TRBV11-2|TRBJ2-1
CASSGGQIYNEQFF
>TRBV7-2|TRBJ2-1
CASSLSAGTHNEQFF
>TRBV4-1|TRBJ2-5
CASSQESLEETQYF
>TRBV28|TRBJ2-5
CASSLLGVLETQYF
>TRBV25-1|TRBJ2-2
CASSDTGVIGELFF
>TRBV7-2|TRBJ2-3
CASSPLTRAEADTQYF
>TRBV20-1|TRBJ2-7
CSARDQRGGSYEQYF
>TRBV27|TRBJ2-7
CASSVTGVGTYEQYF
>TRBV5-1|TRBJ2-1
CASSMLRDLPNEQFF
>TRBV12-3/TRBV12-4|TRBJ1-1
CASSLNPGRKNTEAFF
>TRBV29-1|TRBJ2-7
CSVVFGSYEQYF